These T cell receptor beta chains were read from a single sample in a study of OX40 agonist ivuxolimab in advanced cancers. TCRdb's table, derived via immunoSEQ multiplex PCR, lists solely in-frame clones and lacks some. The sample yields some 45,000 clones, roughly nine tenths seen once. Sequences were derived from CD4+ or CD8+ T cells sorted from blood, sampled in a trial of the OX40 agonist ivuxolimab. The source is an adult with an advanced solid tumor such as melanoma, head and neck, liver or kidney cancer. The CDR3 runs from the conserved cysteine through the conserved F or W. D genes are given only for firm matches. Size values are once, few and many counts, or a class for expanded clones, and some rows have none.

once,NA,TRBV19,TRBJ2-1,15,TGTGCCAGCGGGTTCGGAGGGGGGGCTTTATCCGAGCAGTTCTTC,CASGFGGGALSEQFF
NA,NA,TRBV5-8,TRBJ1-1,13,TGTGCCAGCAGCTTGGGCTGGGGCACTGAAGCTTTCTTT,CASSLGWGTEAFF
NA,NA,TRBV13,TRBJ1-3,13,TGTGCCAGCAGCCAAGGGAAAAGAAACACCATATATTTT,CASSQGKRNTIYF
NA,TRBD1,TRBV12-5,TRBJ1-2,14,TGTGCTAGTGGTCAAGGGACAGGCTTTTATGGCTACACCTTC,CASGQGTGFYGYTF
NA,NA,TRBV7-8,TRBJ1-5,13,TGTGCCAGCAGCTTAGCGAGCGATCAGCCCCAGCATTTT,CASSLASDQPQHF
NA,TRBD2,TRBV2,TRBJ2-1,17,TGTGCCAGCAGTCTCATCTCCGCGGGGGGGCCATGGAATGAGCAGTTCTTC,CASSLISAGGPWNEQFF
NA,NA,TRBV27,TRBJ2-7,14,TGTGCCAGCAGTTACGGGGGACCCGGTCGGGAGCAGTACTTC,CASSYGGPGREQYF
NA,NA,TRBV28,TRBJ2-7,12,TGTGCCAGCAGCACCATTTCGTACGAGCAGTACTTC,CASSTISYEQYF
NA,NA,TRBV9,TRBJ2-2,13,TGTGCCAGCAGCGTAGAGCTCACCGGGGAGCTGTTTTTT,CASSVELTGELFF
NA,TRBD2,TRBV27,TRBJ2-7,14,TGTGCCAGCAGTTCCCCGGGACTAGCCAGCGAGCAGTACTTC,CASSSPGLASEQYF
NA,TRBD1,TRBV6-5,TRBJ1-2,14,TGTGCCAGCAGTATATTAGGGACAGACTATGGCTACACCTTC,CASSILGTDYGYTF
NA,TRBD2,TRBV5-1,TRBJ2-3,15,TGCGCCAGCAGCTTGGAACTAGCGGGGGGAGATACGCAGTATTTT,CASSLELAGGDTQYF
NA,NA,TRBV6-6,TRBJ2-1,11,TGTGCCAGCAGGACCGGTGGGGAGCAGTTCTTC,CASRTGGEQFF
NA,NA,TRBV5-1,TRBJ2-1,14,TGCGCCAGCACTGCGGGGGCGGCGGGAAATGAGCAGTTCTTC,CASTAGAAGNEQFF
NA,NA,TRBV14,TRBJ2-5,15,TGTGCCAGCAGCTCCGGGACTCACCGCCAAGAGACCCAGTACTTC,CASSSGTHRQETQYF
NA,NA,TRBV21-1,TRBJ2-4,16,TGTGCCAGCAGCCACTCCAGGGGTAGGGGGAGAGACATTCAGTACTTC,CASSHSRGRGRDIQYF
NA,NA,TRBV27,TRBJ1-5,12,TGTGCCAGCGGGCAGATCAATCAGCCCCAGCATTTT,CASGQINQPQHF
NA,NA,TRBV4-1,TRBJ2-3,15,TGCGCCAGCAGCCGAGGACGGTCGAGCACAGATACGCAGTATTTT,CASSRGRSSTDTQYF
NA,NA,TRBV4-1,TRBJ1-1,16,TGCGCCAGCAGCCAGTGGTCGGGGGTGGAGGGCACTGAAGCTTTCTTT,CASSQWSGVEGTEAFF
NA,NA,TRBV7-8,TRBJ2-7,15,TGTGCCAGCACCGTAAAGGGGGGAAAATGGGACGAGCAGTACTTC,CASTVKGGKWDEQYF
NA,NA,TRBV5-5,TRBJ1-2,14,TGTGCCAGCAGCTTGGCCGCCAGGGTGGATGGCTACACCTTC,CASSLAARVDGYTF
NA,TRBD2,TRBV6-6,TRBJ2-5,13,TGTGCCAGCGCCGCGGGGGGCGGAGAGACCCAGTACTTC,CASAAGGGETQYF
NA,NA,TRBV7-9,TRBJ1-5,15,TGTGCCAGCAGCCCTACGGGGGTAGGCAATCAGCCCCAGCATTTT,CASSPTGVGNQPQHF
NA,NA,TRBV6-4,TRBJ2-1,15,TGTGCCAGCAGTGACTCGAGGGGGGACTACAATGAGCAGTTCTTC,CASSDSRGDYNEQFF
NA,NA,TRBV27,TRBJ2-7,15,TGTGCCAGCAGTTTAACTCGGACAGAATCCTACGAGCAGTACTTC,CASSLTRTESYEQYF
few,NA,TRBV4-2,TRBJ2-7,12,TGTGCCAGCAGCCCCCCGGGTTACGAGCAGTACTTC,CASSPPGYEQYF
NA,NA,TRBV18,TRBJ1-1,16,TGTGCCAGCTCACCACGGGCAGGGGCCTGGAACACTGAAGCTTTCTTT,CASSPRAGAWNTEAFF
once,TRBD2,TRBV27,TRBJ2-1,17,TGTGCCAGCACGGATGGGCCGGGAGCGGGAGGGCCCAATGAGCAGTTCTTC,CASTDGPGAGGPNEQFF
NA,NA,TRBV6-1,TRBJ2-1,13,TGTGCCAGCAGTGAACGGGCAGAAAATGAGCAGTTCTTC,CASSERAENEQFF
NA,TRBD1,TRBV5-6,TRBJ1-2,14,TGTGCCAGCAGCCCCGGGACAGGGAACTATGGCTACACCTTC,CASSPGTGNYGYTF
once,NA,TRBV4-1,TRBJ1-1,16,TGCGCCAGCAGCCAAGATCTGGGCAGCGTGGGCACTGAAGCTTTCTTT,CASSQDLGSVGTEAFF
NA,TRBD2,TRBV28,TRBJ2-7,16,TGTGCCAGCAGCTCCAGGACTAGCGGGATTCCCTACGAGCAGTACTTC,CASSSRTSGIPYEQYF
NA,TRBD2,TRBV4-1,TRBJ2-3,18,TGCGCCAGCAGCCAAGCCTTCGGTCGGGGGGGCTTGACAGATACGCAGTATTTT,CASSQAFGRGGLTDTQYF
NA,NA,TRBV5-1,TRBJ1-4,13,TGCGCCAGCAGCTTGAGCCTCTCGGAAAAACTGTTTTTT,CASSLSLSEKLFF
NA,NA,TRBV29-1,TRBJ1-2,12,TGCAGCGTTGTGCTGCAGGGCTATGGCTACACCTTC,CSVVLQGYGYTF
NA,NA,TRBV6-1,TRBJ1-2,11,TGTGCCACCGTACGGACCGCCGGCTACACCTTC,CATVRTAGYTF
NA,NA,TRBV6-1,TRBJ2-7,11,TGTGCCAGCAGTGTGACCGGGGAGCAGTACTTC,CASSVTGEQYF
NA,TRBD1,TRBV30,TRBJ1-2,15,TGTGCCTGGACTCTCACAGGGGGAGGTTACTATGGCTACACCTTC,CAWTLTGGGYYGYTF
NA,TRBD1,TRBV7-9,TRBJ1-1,16,TGTGCCAGCAGCCAAGAAAGGGGGCCCTTGAACACTGAAGCTTTCTTT,CASSQERGPLNTEAFF
NA,NA,TRBV7-8,TRBJ2-7,13,TGTGCCAGCAGCTTAGGGGGAGTGGGCGAGCAGTACTTC,CASSLGGVGEQYF
NA,NA,TRBV9,TRBJ1-2,11,TGTGCCAGCAGCGGGCGGACTGGCTACACCTTC,CASSGRTGYTF
NA,TRBD1,TRBV27,TRBJ2-2,15,TGTGCCAGCAGTCTCGGGACAGCCAACACCGGGGAGCTGTTTTTT,CASSLGTANTGELFF
NA,TRBD1,TRBV7-9,TRBJ1-1,14,TGTGCCAGCAGCAACCAGGGGGCGCTGACTGAAGCTTTCTTT,CASSNQGALTEAFF
NA,NA,TRBV11-3,TRBJ2-1,14,TGTGCCAGCAGCTCCCAGGGCGGGACGGGTGAGCAGTTCTTC,CASSSQGGTGEQFF
NA,NA,TRBV2,TRBJ1-6,14,TGTGCCAGATCAAAACAGGGAAGTGGGTCACCCCTCCACTTT,CARSKQGSGSPLHF
NA,TRBD2,TRBV7-6,TRBJ2-5,16,TGTGCCAGCAGCTTATATCTAGCGGGAGAGGAAGAGACCCAGTACTTC,CASSLYLAGEEETQYF
NA,NA,TRBV19,TRBJ1-1,15,TGTGCCAGTAGTTTTGCGTCCCTCATGAACACTGAAGCTTTCTTT,CASSFASLMNTEAFF
NA,NA,TRBV25-1,TRBJ1-4,16,TGTGCCAGCAGGGGAGGCCGGGGCAAGACCCATGAAAAACTGTTTTTT,CASRGGRGKTHEKLFF
NA,TRBD1,TRBV2,TRBJ1-3,15,TGTGCCAGCGGATCGACAGGGGCAGGGGGAAACACCATATATTTT,CASGSTGAGGNTIYF
NA,TRBD2,TRBV6-4,TRBJ2-4,23,TGTGCCAGCAGTGACACCGGGGTAACTAGCGGGACGACTCTTTCCCTAGCCAAAAACATTCAGTACTTC,CASSDTGVTSGTTLSLAKNIQYF
NA,TRBD1,TRBV5-1,TRBJ2-2,19,TGCGCCAGCAGCTTGCGCGGCGCCCAGGGGGCTGGTTGGACCGGGGAGCTGTTTTTT,CASSLRGAQGAGWTGELFF
NA,NA,TRBV7-9,TRBJ1-1,13,TGTGCCAGCAGCCCTCTTTTAGACACTGAAGCTTTCTTT,CASSPLLDTEAFF
NA,NA,TRBV6-1,TRBJ2-3,15,TGTGCCAGCAGTGAATCGGAGCCACCCCAAGATACGCAGTATTTT,CASSESEPPQDTQYF
few,NA,TRBV7-9,TRBJ1-1,14,TGTGCCAGCAGCTTAGTCGAAGGGGACACTGAAGCTTTCTTT,CASSLVEGDTEAFF
NA,TRBD2,TRBV7-8,TRBJ2-1,16,TGTGCCAGCAGCTTTGATATAGCGGGAGTGTACAATGAGCAGTTCTTC,CASSFDIAGVYNEQFF